The entry below gives a single T cell receptor beta chain sequence along with its context. Seattle patients were enrolled while actively infected and followed longitudinally. Germline values: CDR1 SNHLY, CDR2 FYNNEI. This CDR3 region has 16 residues. V dropped 6 bases and J dropped 9; count of bases not matched to a gene: 12. These data belong to a study of blood T cell repertoires in COVID-19. Turning to the study itself: COVID-19 samples, acute and convalescent, were from the United States, Italy and Spain.

In the original analysis: Cell counts per sample came from amplifying reference gene primers. Using immunoSEQ multiplex PCR, the repertoire was profiled, and TCRdb retains in-frame clones only, with some absent. That table gives V, J and clone size, and the DNA gave D and trimming. The sample yields 450,000 or so clones, around nine tenths seen once. The sequence was obtained from a man younger than 35 with COVID-19, enrolled during active disease. The chain has TRBV2 and TRBJ2-1; 12 bases align to TRBD2. Input material: peripheral blood. The CDR3, as DNA: TGTGCCAGCAGCGGCCCCCTAGCGGGGGGGCGCGTTGAGCAGTTCTTC. Amino acids: CASSGPLAGGRVEQFF. Full variable domain (missing parts from reference TRBV2 and TRBJ2-1): EPEVTQTPSHQVTQMGQEVILRCVPISNHLYFYWYRQILGQKVEFLVSFYNNEISEKSEIFDDQFSVERPDGSNFTLKIRSTKLEDSAMYFCASSGPLAGGRVEQFFGPGTRLTVL.